Sequencing of this TCR beta chain was carried out in a study of graft-versus-host responses after intestinal transplantation. Sequenced by immunoSEQ multiplex PCR; TCRdb stores in-frame clones only, minus some. The sample has 40,000 to 55,000 clones; around 92% are singletons. Study-wide results and caveats: Recipient marrow held GvH clones, some first seen in ileum or blood. Circulating GvH clone levels at their peak were associated with HvG declines (early post-transplant).

The germline V gene has CDR1 MNHEY and CDR2 SVGAGI. This CDR3 contains 15 residues. Trimming shortened V by 2 bases and J by 0 bases, and 9 bases separated the two germline ends. About this clone: Its antigen remains unidentified.

This sequence was found in a human donor who was the organ donor for an intestinal transplant. This sample comprised unstimulated CD4+ T cells sorted from spleen or lymph node cells, obtained before transplant. The chain carries TRBV6-5 and TRBJ2-3; D may be TRBD1 (5 bases). This chain's CDR3 is CASSYQDTSTDTQYF. For the CDR3, the DNA is TGTGCCAGCAGTTACCAGGACACGAGCACAGATACGCAGTATTTT.